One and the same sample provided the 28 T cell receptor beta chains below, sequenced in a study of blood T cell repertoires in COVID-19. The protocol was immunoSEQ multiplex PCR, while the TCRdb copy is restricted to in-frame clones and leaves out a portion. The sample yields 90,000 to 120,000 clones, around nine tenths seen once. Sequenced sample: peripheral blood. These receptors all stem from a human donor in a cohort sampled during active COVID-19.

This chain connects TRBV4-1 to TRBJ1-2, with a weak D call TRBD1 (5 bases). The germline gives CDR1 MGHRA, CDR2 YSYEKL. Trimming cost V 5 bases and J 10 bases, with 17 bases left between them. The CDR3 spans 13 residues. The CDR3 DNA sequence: TGCGCCAGCAGCTCAGTGGGACTACGGGACTACACCTTC. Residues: CASSSVGLRDYTF.

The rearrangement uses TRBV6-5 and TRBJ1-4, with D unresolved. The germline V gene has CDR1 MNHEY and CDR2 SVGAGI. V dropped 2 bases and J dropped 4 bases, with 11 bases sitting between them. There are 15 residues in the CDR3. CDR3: CASSYVRDYNEKLFF. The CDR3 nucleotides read TGTGCCAGCAGTTACGTCCGAGATTATAATGAAAAACTGTTTTTT.

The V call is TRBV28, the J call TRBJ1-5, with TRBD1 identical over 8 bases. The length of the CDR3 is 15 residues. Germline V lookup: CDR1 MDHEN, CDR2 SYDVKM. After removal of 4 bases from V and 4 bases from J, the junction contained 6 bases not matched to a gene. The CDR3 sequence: CASSSAGQVNQPQHF. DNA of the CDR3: TGTGCCAGCAGTTCAGCGGGACAGGTGAATCAGCCCCAGCATTTT.

The CDR3, as DNA: TGTGCCAGCAGCTTTGGGGACACCCATGAAAAACTGTTTTTT. It codes for CASSFGDTHEKLFF. The chain joins TRBV28 to TRBJ1-4; a weak D match, TRBD1 (6 bases). From germline, CDR1 is MDHEN and CDR2 SYDVKM. V was shortened by 6 bases and J by 6 bases, with 14 bases between the two germline ends. The CDR3 extends over 14 amino acids. Full variable domain (missing parts from reference TRBV28 and TRBJ1-4): DVKVTQSSRYLVKRTGEKVFLECVQDMDHENMFWYRQDPGLGLRLIYFSYDVKMKEKGDIPEGYSVSREKKERFSLILESASTNQTSMYLCASSFGDTHEKLFFGSGTQLSVL.

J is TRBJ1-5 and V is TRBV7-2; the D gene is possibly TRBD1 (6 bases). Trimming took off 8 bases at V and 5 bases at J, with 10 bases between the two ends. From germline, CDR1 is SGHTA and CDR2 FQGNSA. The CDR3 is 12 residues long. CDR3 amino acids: CASGNRDQPQHF. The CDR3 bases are TGTGCCAGCGGTAACAGGGATCAGCCCCAGCATTTT. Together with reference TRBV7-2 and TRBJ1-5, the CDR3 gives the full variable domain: GAGVSQSPSNKVTEKGKDVELRCDPISGHTALYWYRQSLGQGLEFLIYFQGNSAPDKSGLPSDRFSAERTGGSVSTLTIQRTQQEDSAVYLCASGNRDQPQHFGDGTRLSIL.

Here the CDR3 DNA reads TGCAGCGTGCGGGGACAGGGGCGAGACGAGCAGTACTTC. Translated: CSVRGQGRDEQYF. The chain links TRBV29-1 to TRBJ2-7; TRBD1 aligns across 10 bases. V shed 6 bases, J shed 5 bases, and the junction held 7 bases outside the gene matches. CDR1 and CDR2 (germline): SQVTM, ANQGSEA. The CDR3 is made up of 13 amino acids.

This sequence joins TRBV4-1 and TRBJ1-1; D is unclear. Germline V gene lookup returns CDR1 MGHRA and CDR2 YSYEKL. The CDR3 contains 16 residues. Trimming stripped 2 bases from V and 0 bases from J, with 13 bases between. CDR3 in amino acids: CASSQSPSGLNTEAFF. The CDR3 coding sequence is TGCGCCAGCAGCCAAAGCCCCTCGGGTTTGAACACTGAAGCTTTCTTT.

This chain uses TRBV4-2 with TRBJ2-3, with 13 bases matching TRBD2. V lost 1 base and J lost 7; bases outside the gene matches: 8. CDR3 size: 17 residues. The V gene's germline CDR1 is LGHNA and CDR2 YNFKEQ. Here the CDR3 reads CASSQAGLAGVKNTQYF. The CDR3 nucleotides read TGTGCCAGCAGCCAAGCCGGACTAGCGGGGGTAAAAAATACGCAGTATTTT.

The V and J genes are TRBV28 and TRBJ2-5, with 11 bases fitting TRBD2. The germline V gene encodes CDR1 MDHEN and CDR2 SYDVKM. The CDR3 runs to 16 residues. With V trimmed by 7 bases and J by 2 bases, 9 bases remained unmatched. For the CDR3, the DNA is TGTGCCAGCATTCCCCGCGGGACTAGCGGACAAGAGACCCAGTACTTC. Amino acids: CASIPRGTSGQETQYF.

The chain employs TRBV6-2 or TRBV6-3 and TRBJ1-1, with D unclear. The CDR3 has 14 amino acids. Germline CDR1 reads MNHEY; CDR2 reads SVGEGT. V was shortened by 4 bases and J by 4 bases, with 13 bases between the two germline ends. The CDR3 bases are TGTGCCAGCAGTTCTCATTCCATCGGCACTGAAGCTTTCTTT. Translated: CASSSHSIGTEAFF.

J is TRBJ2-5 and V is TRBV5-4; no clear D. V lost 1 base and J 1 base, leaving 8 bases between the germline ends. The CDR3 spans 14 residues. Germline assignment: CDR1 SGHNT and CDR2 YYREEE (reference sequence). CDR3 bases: TGTGCCAGCAGCTTGACGGGTTTCCAAGAGACCCAGTACTTC. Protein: CASSLTGFQETQYF.

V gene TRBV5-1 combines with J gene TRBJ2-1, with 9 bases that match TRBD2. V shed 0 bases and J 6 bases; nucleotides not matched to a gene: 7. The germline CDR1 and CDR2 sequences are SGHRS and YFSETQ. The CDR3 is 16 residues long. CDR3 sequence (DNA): TGCGCCAGCAGCTTGGGCGGGACTAGCACGAGCAATGAGCAGTTCTTC. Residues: CASSLGGTSTSNEQFF.

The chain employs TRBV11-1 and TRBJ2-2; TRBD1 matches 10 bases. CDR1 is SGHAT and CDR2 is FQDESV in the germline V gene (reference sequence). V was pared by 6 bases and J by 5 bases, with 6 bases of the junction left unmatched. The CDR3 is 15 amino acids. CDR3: CASRRGTGETGELFF. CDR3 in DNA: TGTGCCAGCAGGCGAGGGACAGGGGAGACCGGGGAGCTGTTTTTT.

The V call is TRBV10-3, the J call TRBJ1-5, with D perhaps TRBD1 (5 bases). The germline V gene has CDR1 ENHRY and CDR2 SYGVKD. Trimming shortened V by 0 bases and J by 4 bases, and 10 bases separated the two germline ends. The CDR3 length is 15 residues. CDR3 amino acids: CAISESDSPNQPQHF. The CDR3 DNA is TGTGCCATCAGTGAGTCCGACAGTCCAAATCAGCCCCAGCATTTT.

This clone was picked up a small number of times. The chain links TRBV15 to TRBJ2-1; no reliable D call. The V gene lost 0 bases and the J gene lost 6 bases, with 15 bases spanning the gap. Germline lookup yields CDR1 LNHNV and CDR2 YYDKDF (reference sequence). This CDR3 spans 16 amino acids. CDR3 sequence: CATSRDNPLYGNEQFF. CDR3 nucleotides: TGTGCCACCAGCAGAGATAACCCCCTGTACGGCAATGAGCAGTTCTTC.

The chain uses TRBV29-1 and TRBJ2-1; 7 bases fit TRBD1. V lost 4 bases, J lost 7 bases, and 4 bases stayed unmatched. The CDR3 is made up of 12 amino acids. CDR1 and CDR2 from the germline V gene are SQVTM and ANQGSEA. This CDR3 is CSVGDRSNEQFF. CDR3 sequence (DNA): TGCAGCGTTGGGGACAGAAGTAATGAGCAGTTCTTC.

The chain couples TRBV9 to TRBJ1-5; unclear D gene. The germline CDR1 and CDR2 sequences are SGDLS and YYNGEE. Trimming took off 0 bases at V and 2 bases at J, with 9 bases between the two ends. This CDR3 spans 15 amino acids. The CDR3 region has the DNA TGTGCCAGCAGCGTAGGGCCAGAAGGCAATCAGCCCCAGCATTTT. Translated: CASSVGPEGNQPQHF.

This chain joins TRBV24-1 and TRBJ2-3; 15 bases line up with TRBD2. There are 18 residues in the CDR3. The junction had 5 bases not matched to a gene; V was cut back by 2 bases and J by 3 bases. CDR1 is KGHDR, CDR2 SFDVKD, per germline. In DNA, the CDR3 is TGTGCCACCAGTGATTCCGGACTAGCGGGAGGGCCAACAGATACGCAGTATTTT. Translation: CATSDSGLAGGPTDTQYF.

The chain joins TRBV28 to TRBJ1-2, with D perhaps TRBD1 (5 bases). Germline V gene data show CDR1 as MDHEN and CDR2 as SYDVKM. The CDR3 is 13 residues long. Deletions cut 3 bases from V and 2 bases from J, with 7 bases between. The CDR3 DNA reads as TGTGCCAGCAGTTTGAAGGGGAACTATGGCTACACCTTC. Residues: CASSLKGNYGYTF.

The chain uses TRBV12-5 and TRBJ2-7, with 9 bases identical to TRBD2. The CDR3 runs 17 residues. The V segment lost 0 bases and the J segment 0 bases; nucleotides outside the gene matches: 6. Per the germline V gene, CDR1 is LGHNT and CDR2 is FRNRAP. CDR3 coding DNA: TGTGCTAGTGGTTTGGTACCCGGGACTAGCCGCTCCTACGAGCAGTACTTC. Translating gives CASGLVPGTSRSYEQYF.

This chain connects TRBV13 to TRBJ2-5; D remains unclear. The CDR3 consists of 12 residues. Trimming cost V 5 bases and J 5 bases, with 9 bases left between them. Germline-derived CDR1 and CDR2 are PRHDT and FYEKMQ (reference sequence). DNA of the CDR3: TGTGCCAGCAGCCGACAATTGGAGACCCAGTACTTC. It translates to CASSRQLETQYF.

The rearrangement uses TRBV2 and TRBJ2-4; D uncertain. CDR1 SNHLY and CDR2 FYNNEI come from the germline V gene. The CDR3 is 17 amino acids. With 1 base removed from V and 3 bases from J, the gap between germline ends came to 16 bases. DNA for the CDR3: TGTGCCAGCAGTGAAGGACCTCCCAGGCGTGACAAAAACATTCAGTACTTC. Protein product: CASSEGPPRRDKNIQYF.

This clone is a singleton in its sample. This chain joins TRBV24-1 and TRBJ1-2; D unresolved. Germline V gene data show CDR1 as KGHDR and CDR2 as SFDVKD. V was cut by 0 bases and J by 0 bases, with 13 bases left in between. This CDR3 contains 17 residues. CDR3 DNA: TGTGCCACCAGTGATTTGGGTTGGGGAGAGGCTAACTATGGCTACACCTTC. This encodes CATSDLGWGEANYGYTF.

In DNA form, the CDR3 reads TGTGCCAGCAGGCGACAGGGATTTAACTATGGCTACACCTTC. Translating gives CASRRQGFNYGYTF. The chain links TRBV28 to TRBJ1-2; 7 nucleotides align to TRBD1. Trimming at V came to 6 bases and at J to 1 base, leaving 5 bases not matched to a gene. This CDR3 region has 14 residues. Germline assignment: CDR1 MDHEN and CDR2 SYDVKM.

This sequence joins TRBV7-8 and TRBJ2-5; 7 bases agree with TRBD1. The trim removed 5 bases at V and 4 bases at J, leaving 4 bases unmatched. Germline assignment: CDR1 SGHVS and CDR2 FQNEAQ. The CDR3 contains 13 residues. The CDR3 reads CASSRSGGETQYF. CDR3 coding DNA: TGTGCCAGCAGCCGATCAGGGGGAGAGACCCAGTACTTC.

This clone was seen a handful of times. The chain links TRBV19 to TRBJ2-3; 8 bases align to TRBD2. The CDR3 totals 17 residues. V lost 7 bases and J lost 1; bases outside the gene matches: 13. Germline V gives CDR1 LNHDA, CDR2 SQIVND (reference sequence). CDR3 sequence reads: CASTERGPPGRTDTQYF. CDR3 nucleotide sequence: TGTGCCAGTACGGAGCGGGGGCCCCCGGGCCGCACAGATACGCAGTATTTT.

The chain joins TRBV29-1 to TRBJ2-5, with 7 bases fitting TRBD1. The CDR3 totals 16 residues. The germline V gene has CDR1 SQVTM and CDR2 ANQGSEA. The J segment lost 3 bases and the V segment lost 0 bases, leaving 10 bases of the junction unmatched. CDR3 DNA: TGCAGCGTTGAAGACCTCGAGTACAGGGGAGAAGAGACCCAGTACTTC. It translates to CSVEDLEYRGEETQYF.

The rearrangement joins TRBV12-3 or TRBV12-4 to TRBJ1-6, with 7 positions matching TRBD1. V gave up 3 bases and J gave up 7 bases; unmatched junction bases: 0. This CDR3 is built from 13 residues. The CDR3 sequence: CASSLGQNSPLHF. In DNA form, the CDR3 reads TGTGCCAGCAGTTTGGGACAGAATTCACCCCTCCACTTT.